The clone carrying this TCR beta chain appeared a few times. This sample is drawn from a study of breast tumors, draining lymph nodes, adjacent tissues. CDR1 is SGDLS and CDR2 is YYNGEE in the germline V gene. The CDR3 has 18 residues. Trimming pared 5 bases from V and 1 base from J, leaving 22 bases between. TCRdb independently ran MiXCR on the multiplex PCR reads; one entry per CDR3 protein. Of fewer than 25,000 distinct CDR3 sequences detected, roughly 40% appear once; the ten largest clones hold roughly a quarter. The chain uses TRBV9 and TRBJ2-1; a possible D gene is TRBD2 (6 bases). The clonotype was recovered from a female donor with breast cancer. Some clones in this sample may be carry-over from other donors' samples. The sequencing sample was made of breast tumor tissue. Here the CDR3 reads CASRDNPVAEGSYNEQFF. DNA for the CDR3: TGTGCCAGCAGGGACAACCCAGTAGCGGAGGGGTCCTACAATGAGCAGTTCTTC.